This T cell receptor (beta chain) was obtained from a study of neurological immune-mediated disorders (dated 2019 in TCRdb). Regarding the complete study: Of the roughly 34 multiple sclerosis patients, around 31 had relapsing-remitting MS and 3 had secondary progressive MS. Using UMI-based sequencing, the study compared peripheral blood TCR-beta repertoires from patients with HTLV-I-associated myelopathy (HAM/TSP), patients with multiple sclerosis, and healthy controls. The approximately 99 TCR-beta libraries included longitudinal samples, technical triplicates and paired sorted CD4+ and CD8+ T-cell subsets alongside PBMC samples. Of the 68 subjects in the cohort, around 15 were HAM/TSP patients, roughly 34 were multiple sclerosis patients, and about 20 were healthy controls.

Trimming takes 3 bases from V and 4 bases from J, and the germline ends sit 12 bases apart. The germline V gene (reference sequence) sets CDR1 to SGHKS and CDR2 to YYEKEE. Taken from cysteine to phenylalanine, the CDR3 has 14 residues. Only the CDR3 region is kept as DNA, spanning 42 bases read in frame from base 1. The study at large found these results: TCR clonal expansion was highest in HAM/TSP patients and lowest in MS patients, with MS patients falling below even healthy controls. No identical CDR3 amino acid sequences were found to be shared among expanded clones across subjects, suggesting that TCR-beta repertoires were private in all groups. In phylogenetic analysis, the repertoires of 18 of 34 MS patients grouped into a cluster of related CDR3 sequences, which suggests a possible signature at the repertoire level. The MS cluster showed no association with clinical or MRI features, and the authors stated that larger cohorts are needed.

This clonotype was seen repeatedly, ten times or more. The specificity of this receptor is unknown. The record has no base qualities; no much larger clone is one base away. For the unsorted PBMC libraries, 2 million PBMCs were stored in RNAlater at -80 degrees C until RNA extraction and were used to generate the libraries. Multiple sclerosis patients were enrolled in a US clinical protocol under which disease progression was evaluated by magnetic resonance imaging. PBMCs were separated from peripheral blood using Ficoll-Hypaque density gradient centrifugation and then cryopreserved in liquid nitrogen. cDNA synthesis used template-switch 5'RACE with a primer carrying a 10-nucleotide random unique molecular identifier tagging each TCR transcript. Every sequencing run covered 15-18 subjects and yielded more than 170 million TCR-beta sequences. The RNeasy kit was used for extraction of total RNA. TCR-beta VDJ regions were amplified with primers for the TCR constant region and the 5'RACE anchor, using the KAPA Real-time Library Amplification kit. A first PCR added sample indexes and Illumina adaptors, and a second PCR then raised library yield. After purification with Ampure beads, the TCR product of roughly 650 bp was size-selected on a 2% E-gel SizeSelection system. Library quality was checked on a Bioanalyzer, concentration was measured with Qubit, and libraries were quantified with the Kapa Library Quantification kit before pooling. An Illumina HiSeq 2500 sequenced the libraries paired-end 2 x 150 bp. To increase sequence diversity, about 25-31% phiX was spiked into each library pool. The original pipeline was this. The UMI-based MiGEC pipeline processed quality-filtered reads and removed over 75% of raw TCR sequences during error correction. VDJ genes were aligned to IMGT germline references, and each clonotype was defined by a unique CDR3 amino acid sequence together with V-J genes. Clonal expansion, Shannon diversity and CDR3 relatedness were evaluated with VDJtools (CalcPairwiseDistances, ClusterSamples), while phylogenetic trees were built in CLCbio workbench. A clone was classed as expanded if it had 8 or more unique UMIs, a cutoff based on coefficient-of-variation modelling across technical triplicates. The public reads were quality trimmed at Q25 with fastp and then assembled into clones with MiXCR by TCRdb, keeping productive beta chains. Records with the same CDR3 protein are collapsed into one entry carrying the most frequent genes and DNA. The V and J calls and clone size are TCRdb's, not the authors'. The sample includes 70,000 or so distinct CDR3 sequences, with 2.5% to 4% observed a single time. The top ten clonotypes cover 4.5% to 6.5% of the sample.

Sequenced sample: PBMCs. This sequence originates from a woman aged 45-65 years with multiple sclerosis. The chain employs TRBV5-5 and TRBJ2-3; the D gene lacks a confident call. At the DNA level, the sequence is TGTGCCAGCAGCTCCTTTCGGACCGCAGATACGCAGTATTTT. It encodes CASSSFRTADTQYF. The CDR3 plus the reference TRBV5-5 and TRBJ2-3 genes for the other parts give the full variable domain: DAGVTQSPTHLIKTRGQQVTLRCSPISGHKSVSWYQQVLGQGPQFIFQYYEKEERGRGNFPDRFSARQFPNYSSELNVNALLLGDSALYLCASSSFRTADTQYFGPGTRLTVL.